The next 20 T cell receptor beta chains were all read from a single sample in a study of technical replicates of blood from a few donors. This table comes from immunoSEQ multiplex PCR, and its TCRdb copy is limited to in-frame clones, with some not included. The sample consists of about 100,000 clones, 95% of them appearing once. The sequencing input was T cells isolated from PBMCs. The receptors originated from a human donor in good health.

The chain couples TRBV7-9 to TRBJ2-7, with D possibly matching TRBD1 (6 bases). V gave up 1 base and J gave up 0 bases, with 10 bases separating them. CDR1 is SEHNR and CDR2 is FQNEAQ in the germline V gene (reference sequence). The CDR3 is made up of 15 amino acids. DNA for the CDR3: TGTGCCAGCAGCTTAGTTTTAGGGGGCTCCTACGAGCAGTACTTC. Its translation is CASSLVLGGSYEQYF. Drawing the rest from reference TRBV7-9 and TRBJ2-7, the complete variable domain is DTGVSQNPRHKITKRGQNVTFRCDPISEHNRLYWYRQTLGQGPEFLTYFQNEAQLEKSRLLSDRFSAERPKGSFSTLEIQRTEQGDSAMYLCASSLVLGGSYEQYFGPGTRLTVT.

This chain connects TRBV5-1 to TRBJ2-1, with 8 bases identical to TRBD2. The germline CDR1 and CDR2 sequences are SGHRS and YFSETQ. The CDR3 runs 15 residues. Germline trimming cut 5 bases from V and 4 bases from J; bases unmatched to any gene: 8. For the CDR3, the DNA is TGCGCCAGCAGTCACCCAGCGGGAGAATACAATGAGCAGTTCTTC. This codes for CASSHPAGEYNEQFF.

CDR3 sequence: CASSRSGTSYNEQFF. The CDR3 coding sequence is TGTGCCAGCAGCAGAAGCGGGACCTCCTACAATGAGCAGTTCTTC. This chain connects TRBV7-9 to TRBJ2-1; 7 nucleotides match TRBD2. Germline V gives CDR1 SEHNR, CDR2 FQNEAQ (reference sequence). J lost 0 bases, V lost 5 bases, and 4 bases had no gene match. The CDR3 extends over 15 amino acids.

In this sample, this clone turned up a few times. The chain combines TRBV30 with TRBJ1-1; 7 bases fit TRBD1. Germline values: CDR1 GTSNPN, CDR2 SVGIG (reference sequence). V shed 1 base, J shed 3 bases, and the junction held 2 bases outside the gene matches. The CDR3 length is 13 residues. CDR3 in amino acids: CAWSETGYTEAFF. The CDR3 DNA reads as TGTGCCTGGAGTGAGACAGGGTACACTGAAGCTTTCTTT.

The V gene is TRBV2, the J gene TRBJ2-5; 10 bases are shared with TRBD2. CDR3 size: 17 residues. J was trimmed by 5 bases and V by 3 bases; bases with no gene match: 12. Germline loops: CDR1 SNHLY, CDR2 FYNNEI. CDR3 in DNA: TGTGCCAGCAGTGACGAGGCTAGCGGGAGTCCTCGCGAGACCCAGTACTTC. Amino acids: CASSDEASGSPRETQYF.

The rearrangement joins TRBV2 to TRBJ2-3; 7 bases map to TRBD1. The CDR3 extends over 15 amino acids. Germline V gene data show CDR1 as SNHLY and CDR2 as FYNNEI. J gave up 0 bases and V 9 bases, and 9 bases lay outside the gene matches. The chain's CDR3 is CASPRTGLSTDTQYF. CDR3 DNA: TGTGCCAGTCCGAGGACAGGTCTTAGCACAGATACGCAGTATTTT.

The gene calls are TRBV27 and TRBJ2-3, with 10 nucleotides matching TRBD1. The V and J ends lost 6 bases and 3 bases, in that order; junction bases with no gene match: 15. CDR3 length: 18 amino acids. Looked up from germline, CDR1 is MNHEY and CDR2 is SMNVEV (reference sequence). This chain's CDR3 is CASRGTGEVLVGTDTQYF. As DNA, the CDR3 is TGTGCCAGCAGAGGGACAGGGGAAGTTCTAGTCGGGACAGATACGCAGTATTTT.

V usage is TRBV11-2 and J usage is TRBJ1-1; no clear D. Trimming cost V 1 base and J 0 bases, with 12 bases left between them. The V gene's germline CDR1 is SGHAT and CDR2 FQNNGV. This CDR3 comprises 16 residues. The CDR3: CASSLALAGMNTEAFF. DNA of the CDR3: TGTGCCAGCAGCTTAGCTCTTGCGGGAATGAACACTGAAGCTTTCTTT. The full variable domain, with the rest looked up from reference TRBV11-2 and TRBJ1-1, is EAGVAQSPRYKIIEKRQSVAFWCNPISGHATLYWYQQILGQGPKLLIQFQNNGVVDDSQLPKDRFSAERLKGVDSTLKIQPAKLEDSAVYLCASSLALAGMNTEAFFGQGTRLTVV.

This chain joins TRBV7-9 and TRBJ2-1; TRBD2 might be the D (6 bases). In germline, CDR1 is SEHNR, CDR2 FQNEAQ (reference sequence). V was cut by 5 bases and J by 8 bases, with 19 bases left in between. The CDR3 has 15 amino acids. CDR3 loop: CASSPQGGALDEQFF. The CDR3 nucleotides are TGTGCCAGCAGCCCTCAGGGAGGCGCCCTCGATGAGCAGTTCTTC.

This clone has a single count. This chain links TRBV6-5 with TRBJ2-7; D is ambiguous. The CDR3 contains 14 residues. The germline CDR1 and CDR2 sequences are MNHEY and SVGAGI. V dropped 2 bases and J dropped 2 bases, with 10 bases sitting between them. As DNA, the CDR3 is TGTGCCAGCAGTTACGCCGAGGCGCCCTACGAGCAGTACTTC. This encodes CASSYAEAPYEQYF.

The CDR3 bases are TGTGCCAGCAGCCTGGACTTACCGAACACCGGGGAGCTGTTTTTT. The encoded protein is CASSLDLPNTGELFF. The chain employs TRBV27 and TRBJ2-2, with D perhaps matching TRBD2 (5 bases). CDR3 length equals 15 residues. CDR1 MNHEY and CDR2 SMNVEV come from the germline V gene (reference sequence). V dropped 6 bases and J dropped 0 bases, with 11 bases sitting between them.

This clone came up once. For the CDR3, the DNA is TGCAGTGCTAGATATGATGAGCAGTTCTTC. This gives the protein CSARYDEQFF. The genes are TRBV20-1 and TRBJ2-1; D gene unclear. Trimming cost V 2 bases and J 8 bases, with 4 bases left between them. This CDR3 contains 10 residues. The germline V gene encodes CDR1 DFQATT and CDR2 SNEGSKA (reference sequence).

This clone was seen just once. This chain connects TRBV28 to TRBJ1-2; TRBD1 is a possible D gene (5 bases). The CDR3 has 12 amino acids. CDR1 is MDHEN and CDR2 is SYDVKM in the germline V gene. The V and J ends lost 6 bases and 2 bases respectively, with 7 bases between them. The CDR3 sequence is CASRTANYGYTF. CDR3 DNA sequence: TGTGCCAGCAGGACAGCCAACTATGGCTACACCTTC.

The V and J genes are TRBV20-1 and TRBJ2-5, with D unclear. The CDR3 consists of 11 residues. The ends were cut back, 6 bases at V and 4 bases at J, with 9 bases in the middle. CDR1 is DFQATT and CDR2 is SNEGSKA in the germline V gene (reference sequence). The CDR3 loop reads CSAKLTETQYF. The CDR3 coding sequence is TGCAGTGCAAAACTTACAGAGACCCAGTACTTC.

In its sample, this clone was seen once. The J gene is TRBJ2-3, the V gene TRBV9; 11 bases are shared with TRBD2. V trimming: 4 bases; J trimming: 5 bases; junction bases outside the gene matches: 15. In germline, CDR1 is SGDLS, CDR2 YYNGEE. This CDR3 comprises 18 residues. The CDR3 loop is CASSPFPQLAGVIDTQYF. CDR3 nucleotide sequence: TGTGCCAGCAGCCCTTTCCCGCAACTAGCGGGAGTTATAGATACGCAGTATTTT.

This sequence joins TRBV29-1 and TRBJ2-1; D is ambiguous. CDR3 length equals 11 residues. The ends were cut back, 0 bases at V and 10 bases at J, with 7 bases in the middle. Germline V gives CDR1 SQVTM, CDR2 ANQGSEA. The CDR3 DNA sequence: TGCAGCGTTGAAGATAAGGAGGAGCAGTTCTTC. Its translation is CSVEDKEEQFF.

V is TRBV6-1 and J is TRBJ1-1; no clear D gene. In germline, CDR1 is MNHNS, CDR2 SASEGT. CDR3 length equals 14 residues. The ends were cut back, 6 bases at V and 7 bases at J, with 18 bases in the middle. CDR3 amino acids: CASRISAEAGEAFF. In nucleotides, the CDR3 is TGTGCCAGCAGAATTTCGGCGGAGGCTGGTGAAGCTTTCTTT.

The V call is TRBV7-6, the J call TRBJ1-1, with 9 bases identical to TRBD1. V shed 5 bases, J shed 10 bases, and the junction held 14 bases outside the gene matches. Germline V gene lookup returns CDR1 SGHVS and CDR2 FNYEAQ. CDR3 length equals 15 residues. CDR3 amino acids: CASSLDRTGDSAAFF. The CDR3 DNA is TGTGCCAGCAGCCTCGACAGGACAGGGGATAGTGCAGCTTTCTTT.

V usage is TRBV15 and J usage is TRBJ2-3; 9 bases agree with TRBD1. There are 16 residues in the CDR3. With 1 base clipped from V and 3 bases from J, the junction kept 5 bases outside the gene matches. The germline CDR1 and CDR2 sequences are LNHNV and YYDKDF (reference sequence). The CDR3 nucleotides are TGTGCCACCAGCAGAGTCGGGACAGGGTTAACAGATACGCAGTATTTT. Translating gives CATSRVGTGLTDTQYF.

The chain has TRBV25-1 and TRBJ1-2; D is unclear. Looked up from germline, CDR1 is MGHDK and CDR2 is SYGVNS. The CDR3 contains 13 residues. With 6 bases removed from V and 8 bases from J, the gap between germline ends came to 16 bases. As DNA, the CDR3 is TGTGCCAGCAGAGAACTTACGGGGTTGGGCTACACCTTC. Translation gives CASRELTGLGYTF.